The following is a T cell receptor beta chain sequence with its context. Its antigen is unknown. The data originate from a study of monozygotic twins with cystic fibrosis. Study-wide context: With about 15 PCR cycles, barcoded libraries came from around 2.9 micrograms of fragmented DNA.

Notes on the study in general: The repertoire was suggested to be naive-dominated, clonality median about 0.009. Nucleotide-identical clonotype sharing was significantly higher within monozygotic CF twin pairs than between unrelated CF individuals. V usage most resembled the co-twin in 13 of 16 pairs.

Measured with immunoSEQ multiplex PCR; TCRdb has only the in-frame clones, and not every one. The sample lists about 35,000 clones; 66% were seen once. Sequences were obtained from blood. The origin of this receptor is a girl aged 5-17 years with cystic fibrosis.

CDR3 protein: CASSLGTSGPKTGEQYF. For the CDR3, the DNA is TGTGCCAGCAGCTTAGGGACTAGCGGGCCTAAGACGGGGGAGCAGTACTTC. The chain recombines TRBV7-2 with TRBJ2-7, with 11 bases lining up with TRBD2. With 1 base clipped from V and 7 bases from J, the junction kept 12 bases outside the gene matches. CDR1 is SGHTA and CDR2 is FQGNSA in the germline V gene. CDR3 size: 17 residues.